Listed here are 31 T cell receptor beta chains from one sample, sequenced in a study of patients and donors after allogeneic stem cell transplantation. TCRdb recomputed calls from the RT-PCR reads with MiXCR, one row per CDR3 protein. Of about 960,000 distinct CDR3 sequences in the sample, approximately 19% were seen once. The sequenced sample consisted of blood, either unsorted or a sorted T cell fraction (not recorded which). Receptors were obtained from a human donor who was either an allogeneic HSCT recipient or a stem cell or donor lymphocyte infusion donor (not recorded which). It is not recorded whose cells these are; they may come from a transplant donor.

The chain carries TRBV7-3 and TRBJ2-5; 8 bases align to TRBD2. Looked up from germline, CDR1 is SGHTA and CDR2 is FQGTGA. J was trimmed by 4 bases and V by 5 bases; bases with no gene match: 12. This CDR3 contains 16 residues. The CDR3 DNA reads TGTGCCAGCAGCGTTAGCGGGGCGACCCTCGGAGAGACCCAGTACTTC. Translating it yields CASSVSGATLGETQYF.

The chain uses TRBV24-1 and TRBJ1-1, with D perhaps matching TRBD1 (5 bases). The CDR3 extends over 13 amino acids. Looked up from germline, CDR1 is KGHDR and CDR2 is SFDVKD. The germline V and J ends were trimmed by 7 bases and 2 bases, with 10 bases remaining between them. This CDR3 reads CATRGTLNTEAFF. The CDR3 DNA is TGTGCCACCAGAGGGACCTTAAACACTGAAGCTTTCTTT.

The chain recombines TRBV5-1 with TRBJ2-4, with TRBD1 identical over 7 bases. With 4 bases clipped from V and 3 bases from J, the junction kept 7 bases outside the gene matches. This CDR3 region has 15 residues. CDR1 SGHRS and CDR2 YFSETQ come from the germline V gene. In nucleotides, the CDR3 is TGCGCCAGCAGCCCCGGACAGGCGGACAAAAACATTCAGTACTTC. The encoded protein is CASSPGQADKNIQYF.

This clonotype was observed a few times. This chain uses TRBV9 with TRBJ2-4; D remains unclear. CDR1 and CDR2 (germline): SGDLS, YYNGEE. This CDR3 spans 13 amino acids. V lost 0 bases and J lost 3, with 4 bases in between. The CDR3 nucleotides are TGTGCCAGCAGCGTAGATAACAAAAACATTCAGTACTTC. Protein: CASSVDNKNIQYF. Looking up the rest from reference TRBV9 and TRBJ2-4 gives the full variable domain: DSGVTQTPKHLITATGQRVTLRCSPRSGDLSVYWYQQSLDQGLQFLIQYYNGEERAKGNILERFSAQQFPDLHSELNLSSLELGDSALYFCASSVDNKNIQYFGAGTRLSVL.

The V and J genes are TRBV5-1 and TRBJ2-3, with D perhaps matching TRBD1 or TRBD2 (5 bases each). The CDR3 length is 16 residues. CDR1 is SGHRS and CDR2 is YFSETQ in the germline V gene. The germline V and J ends were trimmed by 2 bases and 0 bases, with 13 bases remaining between them. The CDR3 spells CASSLLGAKSTDTQYF. The CDR3 bases are TGCGCCAGCAGCTTACTCGGGGCGAAGAGCACAGATACGCAGTATTTT.

This clonotype was seen more than once but under ten times. This chain connects TRBV15 to TRBJ2-3, with 10 bases lining up with TRBD2. The CDR3 totals 17 residues. Germline V CDR1 and CDR2: LNHNV, YYDKDF (reference sequence). V was clipped by 0 bases and J by 4 bases; unmatched bases: 7. CDR3 coding DNA: TGTGCCACCAGCAGAGATCCTAGCGGGGGTTGGGCAGATACGCAGTATTTT. It encodes CATSRDPSGGWADTQYF.

V usage is TRBV20-1 and J usage is TRBJ1-2; TRBD1 agrees at 7 bases. Trimming took 6 bases from V and 0 from J; bases not matched to a gene: 7. The germline CDR1 and CDR2 sequences are DFQATT and SNEGSKA (reference sequence). The CDR3 sequence is 14 residues long. CDR3 sequence: CSAESGTANYGYTF. For the CDR3, the DNA is TGCAGTGCAGAATCCGGGACAGCTAACTATGGCTACACCTTC.

A few counts support this clonotype. The chain has TRBV7-9 and TRBJ2-6; D gene ambiguous. Trimming pared 2 bases from V and 0 bases from J, leaving 8 bases between. Per germline, CDR1 SEHNR and CDR2 FQNEAQ (reference sequence). The CDR3 length is 16 residues. The CDR3: CASSLKGLSGANVLTF. As DNA, the CDR3 is TGTGCCAGCAGCTTAAAGGGCCTCTCTGGGGCCAACGTCCTGACTTTC.

The rearrangement uses TRBV7-2 and TRBJ2-3; D call uncertain. Trimming removed 5 bases at V and 4 bases at J, with 22 bases between. Per the germline V gene, CDR1 is SGHTA and CDR2 is FQGNSA. This CDR3 has 17 residues. The CDR3 sequence: CASSPHRVPFLPDTQYF. The CDR3 nucleotides read TGTGCCAGCAGCCCACACCGGGTCCCATTTCTCCCAGATACGCAGTATTTT.

The V gene is TRBV20-1, the J gene TRBJ2-5; 15 nucleotides align to TRBD2. V dropped 1 base and J dropped 5; count of bases not matched to a gene: 8. CDR3 size: 17 residues. CDR1 and CDR2 (germline): DFQATT, SNEGSKA (reference sequence). CDR3 region: CSARGGTSGGIRETQYF. In DNA, the CDR3 is TGCAGTGCTAGAGGGGGGACTAGCGGGGGGATAAGGGAGACCCAGTACTTC.

The chain couples TRBV6-5 to TRBJ2-7; 7 bases map to TRBD2. Germline V CDR1 and CDR2: MNHEY, SVGAGI. The trim removed 2 bases at V and 3 bases at J, leaving 7 bases unmatched. This CDR3 spans 15 amino acids. CDR3 nucleotides: TGTGCCAGCAGTTACAATCCGGGGGGAAGCTACGAGCAGTACTTC. Amino acids: CASSYNPGGSYEQYF.

The genes are TRBV7-2 and TRBJ2-3; D perhaps matches TRBD1 (6 bases). Trimming took off 3 bases at V and 0 bases at J, with 13 bases between the two ends. The CDR3 is 16 amino acids. The germline V gene encodes CDR1 SGHTA and CDR2 FQGNSA. As DNA, the CDR3 is TGTGCCAGCAGCTTCTACAGGGCCCTAAGCACAGATACGCAGTATTTT. It is translated as CASSFYRALSTDTQYF.

This clonotype was counted only a few times. V usage is TRBV7-9 and J usage is TRBJ2-7; D is perhaps TRBD1 (6 bases). The V and J ends lost 5 bases and 3 bases respectively, with 11 bases between them. CDR1 and CDR2 (germline): SEHNR, FQNEAQ (reference sequence). This CDR3 contains 13 residues. CDR3 residues: CASSAGQNYEQYF. The CDR3 DNA sequence: TGTGCCAGCAGCGCCGGACAGAACTACGAGCAGTACTTC.

The chain joins TRBV7-2 to TRBJ1-2, with D possibly TRBD1 on 6 matching bases. V gave up 6 bases and J gave up 8 bases, with 16 bases separating them. The germline gives CDR1 SGHTA, CDR2 FQGNSA. This CDR3 has 13 residues. The CDR3 sequence: CASRAGGLGGYTF. CDR3 bases: TGTGCCAGCAGGGCGGGGGGCCTCGGAGGCTACACCTTC. Using reference TRBV7-2 and TRBJ1-2 for the parts outside the CDR3, the full variable domain is GAGVSQSPSNKVTEKGKDVELRCDPISGHTALYWYRQSLGQGLEFLIYFQGNSAPDKSGLPSDRFSAERTGGSVSTLTIQRTQQEDSAVYLCASRAGGLGGYTFGSGTRLTVV.

The chain carries TRBV11-2 and TRBJ2-1, with D perhaps TRBD1 (6 bases). CDR1 is SGHAT, CDR2 FQNNGV, per germline. Deletions cut 5 bases from V and 3 bases from J, with 20 bases between. The CDR3 consists of 17 residues. The CDR3 is CASSQEETGHIYNEQFF. The CDR3 DNA follows: TGTGCCAGCAGCCAAGAGGAAACGGGACATATCTACAATGAGCAGTTCTTC.

This chain uses TRBV20-1 with TRBJ2-7; 8 bases are shared with TRBD2. CDR1 and CDR2 from the germline V gene are DFQATT and SNEGSKA (reference sequence). The length of the CDR3 is 11 residues. V dropped 6 bases and J dropped 5; count of bases not matched to a gene: 3. CDR3 region: CSAEAGDEQYF. For the CDR3, the DNA is TGCAGTGCGGAAGCGGGAGACGAGCAGTACTTC.

This clonotype has just a few counts. The V call is TRBV5-1, the J call TRBJ2-1; no reliable D call. The germline CDR1 and CDR2 sequences are SGHRS and YFSETQ. V lost 0 bases and J lost 10, with 8 bases in between. The CDR3 consists of 12 residues. The CDR3 protein is CASSLAGQEQFF. The CDR3 region has the DNA TGCGCCAGCAGCTTGGCAGGCCAGGAGCAGTTCTTC.

This chain uses TRBV5-1 with TRBJ2-6; 7 bases fit TRBD1. Trimming cost V 5 bases and J 2 bases; bases outside gene matches: 4. The CDR3 runs to 15 residues. Germline-derived CDR1 and CDR2 are SGHRS and YFSETQ. CDR3 coding DNA: TGCGCCAGCAGTCTCCAGGGGGCTGGGGCCAACGTCCTGACTTTC. It encodes CASSLQGAGANVLTF.

V gene TRBV27 combines with J gene TRBJ2-1; perhaps TRBD2 as D (5 bases). V lost 5 bases and J 7 bases, leaving 21 bases between the germline ends. This CDR3 has 16 residues. Per germline, CDR1 MNHEY and CDR2 SMNVEV (reference sequence). In DNA, the CDR3 is TGTGCCAGCAGTAACCCCCGGGATAGGATAGGGAATGAGCAGTTCTTC. Translated: CASSNPRDRIGNEQFF.

The rearrangement links TRBV6-5 to TRBJ1-5; the match to TRBD1 covers 8 bases. CDR3 length equals 15 residues. Germline-derived CDR1 and CDR2 are MNHEY and SVGAGI. V dropped 0 bases and J dropped 6; count of bases not matched to a gene: 4. This CDR3 is CASSYSVDRAQPQHF. The CDR3 DNA follows: TGTGCCAGCAGTTACTCCGTGGACAGGGCTCAGCCCCAGCATTTT.

The chain joins TRBV5-1 to TRBJ2-5; 10 bases agree with TRBD1. This CDR3 is built from 16 residues. V was clipped by 2 bases and J by 2 bases; unmatched bases: 6. Germline lookup yields CDR1 SGHRS and CDR2 YFSETQ. The CDR3: CASSFRDRGPQETQYF. The CDR3, as DNA: TGCGCCAGCAGCTTCCGGGACAGGGGACCTCAAGAGACCCAGTACTTC.

The chain recombines TRBV5-4 with TRBJ1-3; no firm D call. From germline, CDR1 is SGHNT and CDR2 YYREEE (reference sequence). V lost 3 bases and J 4 bases, leaving 14 bases between the germline ends. CDR3 length: 15 amino acids. In nucleotides, the CDR3 is TGTGCCAGCAGCTACCCGGGCCAAGGAGGAAACACCATATATTTT. Encoded protein: CASSYPGQGGNTIYF.

This clonotype was observed a few times. This chain joins TRBV7-8 and TRBJ1-5; D remains unclear. Germline lookup yields CDR1 SGHVS and CDR2 FQNEAQ. This CDR3 contains 15 residues. With 5 bases removed from V and 2 bases from J, the gap between germline ends came to 13 bases. CDR3 nucleotides: TGTGCCAGCAGCCCCACCGGACCGGGCAATCAGCCCCAGCATTTT. Translated: CASSPTGPGNQPQHF.

The V call is TRBV7-9, the J call TRBJ1-1; D might be TRBD1 (5 bases). Germline assignment: CDR1 SEHNR and CDR2 FQNEAQ (reference sequence). The CDR3 runs to 16 residues. The V end was cut by 5 bases, the J end by 4 bases, with 20 bases between. The CDR3 spells CASSPSSGTGGTEAFF. As DNA, the CDR3 is TGTGCCAGCAGCCCATCCTCCGGGACTGGGGGCACTGAAGCTTTCTTT.

At least ten counts were recorded for this clonotype. The chain joins TRBV12-3 or TRBV12-4 to TRBJ1-1; D is unresolved. V lost 6 bases and J lost 0, with 11 bases in between. The CDR3 consists of 14 residues. This chain's CDR3 is CASSRRMMNTEAFF. In DNA form, the CDR3 reads TGTGCCAGCAGCCGCAGAATGATGAACACTGAAGCTTTCTTT.

This clonotype was found a few times. The genes are TRBV9 and TRBJ2-1; 15 bases line up with TRBD2. The CDR3 consists of 16 residues. The V gene end was trimmed by 0 bases and the J gene end by 5 bases; junction bases not matched to a gene: 0. Germline CDR1 and CDR2: SGDLS and YYNGEE. The CDR3 DNA reads TGTGCCAGCAGCGTAGGGACTAGCGGGGGGGACAATGAGCAGTTCTTC. This sequence encodes CASSVGTSGGDNEQFF. The entire variable domain, with the rest obtained from reference TRBV9 and TRBJ2-1, is as follows: DSGVTQTPKHLITATGQRVTLRCSPRSGDLSVYWYQQSLDQGLQFLIQYYNGEERAKGNILERFSAQQFPDLHSELNLSSLELGDSALYFCASSVGTSGGDNEQFFGPGTRLTVL.

This clonotype turned up a few times. The chain recombines TRBV7-6 with TRBJ2-7; TRBD2 aligns across 10 bases. V was pared by 0 bases and J by 0 bases, with 8 bases of the junction left unmatched. Germline CDR1 reads SGHVS; CDR2 reads FNYEAQ. The CDR3 runs 18 residues. The CDR3 nucleotides are TGTGCCAGCAGCTTAGCACTAGCGGGGCCAGGCTACTCCTACGAGCAGTACTTC. Protein: CASSLALAGPGYSYEQYF.

This chain connects TRBV6-6 to TRBJ2-5, with TRBD1 matching over 9 bases. Germline V gene sequence: CDR1 MNHNY, CDR2 SVGAGI (reference sequence). V gave up 5 bases and J gave up 11 bases; unmatched junction bases: 3. The CDR3 has 11 residues. As DNA, the CDR3 is TGTGCCAGCAGTCCCGGGACAGGGCAGTACTTC. It codes for CASSPGTGQYF.

This clonotype has only a few counts. V usage is TRBV3-1 and J usage is TRBJ2-5; no clear D gene. The CDR3 is 11 amino acids. The V end lost 7 bases, the J end lost 3 bases, and 6 bases lay between the germline ends. CDR1 is LGHDT, CDR2 YNNKEL, per germline (reference sequence). Here the CDR3 DNA reads TGTGCCAGCAACACAAAAGAGACCCAGTACTTC. Residues: CASNTKETQYF.

This clonotype turned up a few times. V is TRBV12-3 or TRBV12-4 and J is TRBJ2-1, with D possibly matching TRBD1 (6 bases). Trimming pared 6 bases from V and 8 bases from J, leaving 17 bases between. The CDR3 is 14 amino acids. CDR3: CASSRNTGIHEQFF. The CDR3 DNA sequence: TGTGCCAGCAGCCGCAACACAGGGATCCATGAGCAGTTCTTC.

In this sample, this clonotype turned up many times. The rearrangement links TRBV12-3 or TRBV12-4 to TRBJ1-1; D is unresolved. V lost 6 bases and J 2 bases, leaving 4 bases between the germline ends. This CDR3 spans 11 amino acids. The CDR3 DNA is TGTGCCAGCAGCCAAAACACTGAAGCTTTCTTT. This translates into CASSQNTEAFF.